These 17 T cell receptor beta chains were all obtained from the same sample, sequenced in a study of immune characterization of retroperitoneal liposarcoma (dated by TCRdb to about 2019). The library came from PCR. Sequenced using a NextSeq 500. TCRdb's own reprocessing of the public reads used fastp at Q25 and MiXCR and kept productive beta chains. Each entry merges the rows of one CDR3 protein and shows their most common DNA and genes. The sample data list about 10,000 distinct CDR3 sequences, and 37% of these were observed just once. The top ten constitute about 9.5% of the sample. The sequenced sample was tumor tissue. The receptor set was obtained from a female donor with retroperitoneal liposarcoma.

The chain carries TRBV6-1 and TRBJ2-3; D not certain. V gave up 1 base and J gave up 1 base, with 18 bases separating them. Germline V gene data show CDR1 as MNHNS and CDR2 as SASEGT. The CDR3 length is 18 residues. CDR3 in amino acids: CASSEEVGPLRRTDTQYF. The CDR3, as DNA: TGTGCCAGCAGTGAAGAGGTAGGCCCCCTAAGACGCACAGATACGCAGTATTTT.

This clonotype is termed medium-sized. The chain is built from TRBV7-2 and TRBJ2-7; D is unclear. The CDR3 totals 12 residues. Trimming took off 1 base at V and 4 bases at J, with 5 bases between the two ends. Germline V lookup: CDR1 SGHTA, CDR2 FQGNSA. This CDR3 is CASSLGYYEQYF. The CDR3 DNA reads TGTGCCAGCAGCTTAGGATATTACGAGCAGTACTTC.

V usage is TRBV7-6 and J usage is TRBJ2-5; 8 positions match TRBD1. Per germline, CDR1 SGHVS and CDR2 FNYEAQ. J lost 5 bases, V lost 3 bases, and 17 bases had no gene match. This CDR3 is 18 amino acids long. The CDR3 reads CASSFHHPPGQGGETQYF. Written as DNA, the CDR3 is TGTGCCAGCAGCTTCCATCACCCCCCCGGACAGGGTGGGGAGACCCAGTACTTC.

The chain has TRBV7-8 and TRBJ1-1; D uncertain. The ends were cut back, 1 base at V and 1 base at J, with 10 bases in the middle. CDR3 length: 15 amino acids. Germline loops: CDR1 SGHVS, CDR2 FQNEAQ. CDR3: CASSLGIEENTEAFF. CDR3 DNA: TGTGCCAGCAGCTTAGGAATTGAGGAGAACACTGAAGCTTTCTTT.

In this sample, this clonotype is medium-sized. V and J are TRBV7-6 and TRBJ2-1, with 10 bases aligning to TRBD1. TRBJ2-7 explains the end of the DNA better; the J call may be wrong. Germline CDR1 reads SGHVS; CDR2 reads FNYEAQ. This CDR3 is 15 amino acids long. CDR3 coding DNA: TGTGCCAGCAGCTTGGGACAGGGGAGCTCCTACGAGCAGTACTTC. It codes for CASSLGQGSSYEQYF.

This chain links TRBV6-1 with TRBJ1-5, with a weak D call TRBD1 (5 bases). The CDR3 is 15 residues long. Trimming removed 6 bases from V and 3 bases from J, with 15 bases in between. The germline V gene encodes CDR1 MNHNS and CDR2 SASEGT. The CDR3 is CASSNSGTANQPQHF. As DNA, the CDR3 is TGTGCCAGCAGCAATTCAGGGACTGCCAATCAGCCCCAGCATTTT.

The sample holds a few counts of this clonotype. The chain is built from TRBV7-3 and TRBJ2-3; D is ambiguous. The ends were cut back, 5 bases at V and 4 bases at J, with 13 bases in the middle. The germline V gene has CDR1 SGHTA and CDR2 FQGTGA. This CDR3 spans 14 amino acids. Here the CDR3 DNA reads TGTGCCAGCAGCCTCCAGTCTACCTCAGATACGCAGTATTTT. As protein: CASSLQSTSDTQYF.

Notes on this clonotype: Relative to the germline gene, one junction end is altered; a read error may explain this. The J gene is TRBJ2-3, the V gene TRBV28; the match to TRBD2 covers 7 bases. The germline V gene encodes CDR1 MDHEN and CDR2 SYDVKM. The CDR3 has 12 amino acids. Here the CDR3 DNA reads TGTGCCAGCAGTTCAAGTCCAGGGAGGGAGTTCTTC. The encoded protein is CASSSSPGREFF.

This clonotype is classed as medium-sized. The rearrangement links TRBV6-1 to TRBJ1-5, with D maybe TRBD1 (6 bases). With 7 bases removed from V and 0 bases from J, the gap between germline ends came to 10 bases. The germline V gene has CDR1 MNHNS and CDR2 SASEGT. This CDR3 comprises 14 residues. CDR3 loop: CASTRGGSNQPQHF. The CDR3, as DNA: TGTGCCAGCACTAGGGGGGGTAGCAATCAGCCCCAGCATTTT.

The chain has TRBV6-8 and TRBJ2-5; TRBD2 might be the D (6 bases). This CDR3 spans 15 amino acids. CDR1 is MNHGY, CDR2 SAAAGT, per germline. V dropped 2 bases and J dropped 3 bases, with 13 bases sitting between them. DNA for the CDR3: TGTGCCAGCAGTTACGGCGGGGACGCCAAAGAGACCCAGTACTTC. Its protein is CASSYGGDAKETQYF.

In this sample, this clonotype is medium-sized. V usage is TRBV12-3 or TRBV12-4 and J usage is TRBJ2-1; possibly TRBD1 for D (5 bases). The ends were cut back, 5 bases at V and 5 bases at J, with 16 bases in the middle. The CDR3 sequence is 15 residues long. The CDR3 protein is CASSLGVSHDNEQFF. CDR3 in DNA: TGTGCCAGCAGTCTAGGGGTCAGCCACGACAATGAGCAGTTCTTC.

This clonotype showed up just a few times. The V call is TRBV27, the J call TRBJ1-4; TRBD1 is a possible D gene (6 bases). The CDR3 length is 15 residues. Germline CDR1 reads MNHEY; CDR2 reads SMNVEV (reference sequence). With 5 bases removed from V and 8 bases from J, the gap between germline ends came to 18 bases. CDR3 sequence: CASSPRGPVGEKLFF. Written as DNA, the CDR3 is TGTGCCAGCAGTCCCAGGGGTCCCGTGGGGGAAAAACTGTTTTTT.

The CDR3 loop reads CASSLSGLAREVDNEQYF. The CDR3 coding sequence is TGTGCCAGCAGTTTATCCGGACTAGCGAGAGAGGTGGACAATGAGCAGTACTTC. The V call is TRBV27, the J call TRBJ2-1; 9 positions agree with TRBD2. The J call could be wrong; TRBJ2-7 is a better fit for the DNA end. This CDR3 contains 18 residues. CDR1 is MNHEY and CDR2 is SMNVEV in the germline V gene (reference sequence).

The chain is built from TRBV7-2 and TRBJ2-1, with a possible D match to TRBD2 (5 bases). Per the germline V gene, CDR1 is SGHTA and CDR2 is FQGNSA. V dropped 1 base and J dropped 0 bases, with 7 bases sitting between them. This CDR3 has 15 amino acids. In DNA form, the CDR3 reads TGTGCCAGCAGCTTAGTGGGGAGCTCCTACAATGAGCAGTTCTTC. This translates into CASSLVGSSYNEQFF.

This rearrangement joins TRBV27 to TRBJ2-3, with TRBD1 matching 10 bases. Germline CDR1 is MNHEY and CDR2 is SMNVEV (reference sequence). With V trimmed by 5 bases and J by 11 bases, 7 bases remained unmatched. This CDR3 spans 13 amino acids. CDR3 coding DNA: TGTGCCAGCAGTCCATCCCGGGACAGGGGGCAGTATTTT. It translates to CASSPSRDRGQYF.

In DNA form, the CDR3 reads TGTGCCAGCAGTGGGGGGGGACTAGCGGGTTACAATGAGCAGTTCTTC. This sequence encodes CASSGGGLAGYNEQFF. This chain links TRBV6-1 with TRBJ2-1; 12 nucleotides line up with TRBD2. Germline loops: CDR1 MNHNS, CDR2 SASEGT. The V gene end was trimmed by 4 bases and the J gene end by 4 bases; junction bases not matched to a gene: 5. There are 16 residues in the CDR3.

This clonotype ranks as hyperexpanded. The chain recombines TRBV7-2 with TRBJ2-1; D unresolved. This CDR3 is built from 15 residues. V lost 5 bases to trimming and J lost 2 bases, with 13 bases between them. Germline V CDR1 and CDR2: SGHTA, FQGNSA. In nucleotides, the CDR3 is TGTGCCAGCAGCCCTTTGTATGGGGCCTACAATGAGCAGTTCTTC. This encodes CASSPLYGAYNEQFF.